This TCR beta chain was identified during a study of cytomegalovirus exposure and HLA in healthy donors. Study-level information: Out of a few hundred genotyped donors, around 80% belonged to the Caucasian-associated ancestry cluster.

60 Vbeta and 13 Jbeta primers were used in PCR. The table came from immunoSEQ multiplex PCR; TCRdb's copy has only in-frame clones and leaves some out. The data hold around 90,000 clones, with 85% observed a single time. The CDR3 is 15 amino acids. Per germline, CDR1 SEHNR and CDR2 FQNEAQ (reference sequence). V was pared by 2 bases and J by 6 bases, with 7 bases of the junction left unmatched. This clone showed up just once. This sequence originates from a man aged 35 to 55 in good health and CMV-seropositive. The specimen sequenced was PBMCs. The chain joins TRBV7-9 to TRBJ2-5; TRBD2 agrees at 9 bases. The CDR3 sequence: CASSLMAGGPQTQYF. The CDR3 DNA is TGTGCCAGCAGCTTAATGGCGGGGGGGCCGCAGACCCAGTACTTC. Full variable domain (outside the CDR3, taken from reference TRBV7-9 and TRBJ2-5): DTGVSQNPRHKITKRGQNVTFRCDPISEHNRLYWYRQTLGQGPEFLTYFQNEAQLEKSRLLSDRFSAERPKGSFSTLEIQRTEQGDSAMYLCASSLMAGGPQTQYFGPGTRLLVL.